One T cell receptor beta chain is described in this entry. This clone was seen more than once but under ten times. This clone's antigen is unknown. No much larger clonotype is one base removed from it; base qualities were not supplied. This sample is drawn from a study of cytomegalovirus exposure and HLA in healthy donors (dated by TCRdb to about 2017). At the level of the whole study: In an earlier analysis of about 560 of the donors, about 270 Gb of sequence data and 90 million to 130 million unique TCR beta sequences from about 179 million T cells were reported. About five DR-DQ haplotypes were handled as single units for association and clustering, since linkage in the cohort was strong. A separate validation cohort of roughly 120 different subjects was used in addition to the 666-subject first cohort. The study combined high-throughput TCR immunosequencing, statistical association of individual TCRs with disease status, and machine learning to predict cytomegalovirus infection status. Typing coverage varied by locus: roughly 620-640 donors for A, B, C, DRB1 and DQB1; more than 500 for DQA1; over 600 for DPA1; 450 to 480 for DPB1. Across roughly 420 genotyped donors of the cohort, an average of approximately 240,000 unique TCR beta nucleotide sequences per donor were sequenced, and roughly 20% of those sequences were non-productive. A later analysis re-examined previously published TCR beta repertoires from just over 650 donors and added high-resolution HLA genotyping to investigate patterns of TCR occurrence. In a later genetic analysis, genome-wide SNP genotypes for about three fifths of the roughly 670 donors were used, and that subset was treated as a discovery cohort. Every discovery cohort repertoire had been produced on one sequencing platform. Class I and class II HLA loci were covered by the typing at four-digit resolution. The aim of the study was to test whether cataloging public T cell receptors could identify signatures of past pathogen exposure. Approximately 310 gigabases of sequencing data and approximately 85 million unique TCR sequences were included in an early release covering 500 to 750 HLA-typed donors. Donor age, sex, ethnicity and CMV serostatus were compiled together with the repertoire data. The T cell repertoires of several hundred subjects were profiled by immunosequencing and related to cytomegalovirus serostatus. Rather than drawing on any new phenotypic data, the later analysis identified candidate immune exposures from TCR beta sequences and the way those sequences occurred across donors. In an earlier analysis of several hundred of the donors, high-throughput TCR beta sequencing was used to judge whether each TCR beta V gene segment behaved as functional or pseudogenic. Among the roughly 430 genotyped donors, approximately 77% belonged to the genetic ancestry cluster associated with self-reported Caucasian donors. Broader findings and caveats from the paper: According to a later analysis, most CMV-associated TCR beta chains appeared to be HLA-restricted, and the HLA associations seemed to be driven largely by CMV exposure. Because the 87-base-pair reads could not distinguish some IMGT-functional V segments, including TRBV6-2 and TRBV6-3, those segments were excluded. Broadly in line with IMGT annotations, most TCR beta V segments showed up in productive rearrangements about 87% or about 30% of the time in an earlier analysis of 587 of the donors. This cohort had only TCR beta chains sequenced, and the lack of alpha or paired-chain data limited which features could be detected. Roughly uniform sequencing depth across donors was assumed in presence/absence analyses, although this assumption may not hold. A group of highly shared sequence variants was considered likely to be a technical artifact of the sequencing pipeline. A later analysis found that HLA-associated TCR beta chains were more clonally expanded and had lower generation probabilities than equally common non-associated chains. Cytomegalovirus status was reported to be diagnosed by the classifier with high specificity and sensitivity in both the original and validation cohorts. For the cohort, immune exposure information was limited to CMV serostatus. According to a later genetic analysis, donors in an Asian-associated ancestry cluster had fewer N-insertions in productive TCRs than the approximately 630-donor mean. Because counts were too low, roughly 16 rarely observed V segments, including chromosome 9 orphons, were left out of the earlier analysis of a few hundred of the donors. The study gave a list of some 150 TCR beta chains associated with cytomegalovirus. In a later genetic analysis, a missense DCLRE1C variant was associated with V-gene and J-gene trimming of TCR beta chains, and the association was replicated in an independent cohort. In a later analysis, around 15,000 TCR beta sequences were associated with specific HLA alleles at a false discovery rate of 0.05. Several of the top co-occurrence clusters appeared to be linked to parvovirus B19, influenza, CMV and Epstein-Barr virus, according to a later analysis. Because some donors lacked HLA typing at each locus, the association tests relied only on the typed subset. A further reported finding was that TCR beta sequences accurately predicted the HLA-A and HLA-B alleles for most subjects in the first cohort. A few of the identified cytomegalovirus-associated TCR beta chains were confirmed in vitro to be specific for cytomegalovirus antigens. Most TCR sequences were seen in very few donors, while some public TCRs were found in many individuals. According to the authors, the approach could potentially be generalized to other disease states and immunological phenotypes. When HLA alleles, especially DR and DQ, strongly co-occurred, TCR associations were difficult to assign to individual alleles. In a later analysis, TCR association rates were found to vary across HLA loci, with the most associated TCRs seen for DRB1 alleles and the fewest for HLA-C alleles. Correlated functional status among segregating V segments might reflect linkage disequilibrium, but an unknown experimental factor could not be ruled out.

The CDR1 and CDR2 encoded by the germline V gene are SNHLY and FYNNEI. The CDR3 measures 14 amino acids from cysteine to phenylalanine. Only the CDR3 part of the read is kept: 42 bases, read in frame from the first base. Trimmed from V: 10 bases; trimmed from J: 1 base; junction bases lacking a gene match: 6. The method was the immunoSEQ multiplex PCR assay. The multiplex PCR relied on a mix of 60 forward primers for TCR Vbeta segments and 13 reverse primers for TCR Jbeta segments. The CDR3 region of rearranged TCR beta genes was amplified from genomic DNA with a multiplex PCR assay. The amplified TCR beta libraries were sequenced on the Illumina HiSeq System as 87-base-pair reads. On the authors' methods: A later analysis tallied approximately 87 million unique TCR beta chains across the approximately 670 repertoires, and some 10 million of those chains were shared by two or more donors. To remove PCR and sequencing errors, raw reads were error-corrected and collapsed into unique sequences using a nearest-neighbor algorithm that merged closely related sequences. V, D and J gene segments were assigned by aligning CDR3 sequences to IMGT reference sequences. For a sequence to be retained, at least a six-nucleotide match to both a V gene segment and a J gene segment was required. A rearrangement was called productive if the CDR3 had no stop codons and remained in frame with V and J, and every other rearrangement was called non-productive. Following IMGT convention, CDR3 was defined as the stretch from the second conserved V-encoded cysteine to the conserved J-encoded phenylalanine. In an earlier analysis of more than 550 of the donors, sequences lacking an unambiguous match to a single V gene segment were excluded. In an earlier analysis of several hundred of the donors, V segments were called functional above 56.7% productive rearrangements and were called segregating when the between-donor standard deviation exceeded 5%. A statistical classification framework was built to diagnose cytomegalovirus status from the catalog of TCR beta chain sequences. A later analysis assigned V and J genes by comparing TCR nucleotide sequences with IMGT/GENE-DB human TR gene sequences. The TCRdist pipeline was used in a later analysis to assign CDR3 sequences and most-parsimonious VDJ recombination scenarios. In a later analysis, each TCR beta chain was defined by its CDR3 amino acid sequence together with its V-gene family, and reads without a unique V-gene family were excluded. A later analysis removed 592 highly shared, low-generation-probability nucleotide sequences to deal with suspected cross-contamination and a sequencing artifact. For each public chain, a later analysis derived a clonal expansion index from normalized ranks of inferred template counts within each repertoire. A later analysis computed generation probabilities with a VDJ recombination model fitted to out-of-frame rearrangements, and checked the results against IGoR. In a later analysis, TCR-TCR, TCR-HLA and TCR-CMV co-occurrence was scored with hypergeometric tests, and a repertoire-size bias correction was applied to TCR pairs. In a later analysis, false discovery rates were estimated by permuting HLA or CMV assignments 20 times. In a later analysis, co-occurring TCRs were grouped with DBSCAN, and TCRdist sequence similarity was added when clustering was performed within HLA-allele-positive subsets. Repertoires with fewer than 30,000 or more than 120,000 public chains were left out of co-occurrence clustering, as were about 5 repertoires with anomalous nucleotide sharing. TCRdb retrieved this table from immuneACCESS and kept in-frame rearrangements only. Not all clones are present; in checked studies, unresolved V genes account for under half, and no reason is known for the remainder. Clonal size and the V and J genes are those of that table, whereas D and trimming came from the DNA. The sample table holds some 140,000 clones, of which 66% were seen once. Together, the top ten hold approximately 1.6% of the sample.

The cohort comprised fewer than 700 healthy bone marrow donors. Cohort members were all nominally healthy when sampled, although unrecorded immune exposures were likely present. CMV serostatus was recorded as positive for 289 and negative for about 50% of the roughly 700 cohort members, whereas no CMV serostatus was recorded for the donor in question. A peripheral blood sample was provided by each donor, and peripheral blood mononuclear cells were used for TCR beta sequencing. Genomic DNA was extracted from the blood cell samples with the Qiagen DNeasy Blood Extraction Kit. Material for sequencing was PBMCs. The chain links TRBV2 with TRBJ2-1; TRBD2 aligns with 8 central bases. The TCR comes from a human donor in good health. The CDR3 loop reads CATRAGVSYNEQFF. The DNA sequence is TGTGCCACCCGAGCGGGAGTTTCCTACAATGAGCAGTTCTTC. Joined to the reference TRBV2 and TRBJ2-1 proteins, this CDR3 gives the full variable domain: EPEVTQTPSHQVTQMGQEVILRCVPISNHLYFYWYRQILGQKVEFLVSFYNNEISEKSEIFDDQFSVERPDGSNFTLKIRSTKLEDSAMYFCATRAGVSYNEQFFGPGTRLTVL.